This T cell receptor (beta chain) was profiled in a study of T cells in localized non-small cell lung cancer. Notes on the study in general: Median detection of top 100 tumor clones in adjacent lung was under 75 clones. Heterogeneity remains possible, as sequencing covered one tumor region only. Tumor showed lower T cell clonality than uninvolved adjacent lung, where it was highest. Longer overall survival accompanied higher blood T cell density.

Details on this clone: Antigen: not known.

Assay: immunoSEQ multiplex PCR; the TCRdb copy retains only in-frame clones and omits some. The data contain 25,000 to 35,000 clones, around three quarters of them singletons. Sample: peripheral blood, taken before any cancer treatment. The sequence came from a male donor aged 60 or over with stage III squamous cell lung carcinoma.

The CDR3 nucleotides are TGTGCCAGCAGCCCACAGGGGAACTATGGCTACACCTTC. Its protein product is CASSPQGNYGYTF. The rearrangement links TRBV6-5 to TRBJ1-2, with TRBD1 matching 7 bases. The CDR3 spans 13 residues. The V gene's germline CDR1 is MNHEY and CDR2 SVGAGI. The V gene end was trimmed by 6 bases and the J gene end by 2 bases; junction bases not matched to a gene: 3.